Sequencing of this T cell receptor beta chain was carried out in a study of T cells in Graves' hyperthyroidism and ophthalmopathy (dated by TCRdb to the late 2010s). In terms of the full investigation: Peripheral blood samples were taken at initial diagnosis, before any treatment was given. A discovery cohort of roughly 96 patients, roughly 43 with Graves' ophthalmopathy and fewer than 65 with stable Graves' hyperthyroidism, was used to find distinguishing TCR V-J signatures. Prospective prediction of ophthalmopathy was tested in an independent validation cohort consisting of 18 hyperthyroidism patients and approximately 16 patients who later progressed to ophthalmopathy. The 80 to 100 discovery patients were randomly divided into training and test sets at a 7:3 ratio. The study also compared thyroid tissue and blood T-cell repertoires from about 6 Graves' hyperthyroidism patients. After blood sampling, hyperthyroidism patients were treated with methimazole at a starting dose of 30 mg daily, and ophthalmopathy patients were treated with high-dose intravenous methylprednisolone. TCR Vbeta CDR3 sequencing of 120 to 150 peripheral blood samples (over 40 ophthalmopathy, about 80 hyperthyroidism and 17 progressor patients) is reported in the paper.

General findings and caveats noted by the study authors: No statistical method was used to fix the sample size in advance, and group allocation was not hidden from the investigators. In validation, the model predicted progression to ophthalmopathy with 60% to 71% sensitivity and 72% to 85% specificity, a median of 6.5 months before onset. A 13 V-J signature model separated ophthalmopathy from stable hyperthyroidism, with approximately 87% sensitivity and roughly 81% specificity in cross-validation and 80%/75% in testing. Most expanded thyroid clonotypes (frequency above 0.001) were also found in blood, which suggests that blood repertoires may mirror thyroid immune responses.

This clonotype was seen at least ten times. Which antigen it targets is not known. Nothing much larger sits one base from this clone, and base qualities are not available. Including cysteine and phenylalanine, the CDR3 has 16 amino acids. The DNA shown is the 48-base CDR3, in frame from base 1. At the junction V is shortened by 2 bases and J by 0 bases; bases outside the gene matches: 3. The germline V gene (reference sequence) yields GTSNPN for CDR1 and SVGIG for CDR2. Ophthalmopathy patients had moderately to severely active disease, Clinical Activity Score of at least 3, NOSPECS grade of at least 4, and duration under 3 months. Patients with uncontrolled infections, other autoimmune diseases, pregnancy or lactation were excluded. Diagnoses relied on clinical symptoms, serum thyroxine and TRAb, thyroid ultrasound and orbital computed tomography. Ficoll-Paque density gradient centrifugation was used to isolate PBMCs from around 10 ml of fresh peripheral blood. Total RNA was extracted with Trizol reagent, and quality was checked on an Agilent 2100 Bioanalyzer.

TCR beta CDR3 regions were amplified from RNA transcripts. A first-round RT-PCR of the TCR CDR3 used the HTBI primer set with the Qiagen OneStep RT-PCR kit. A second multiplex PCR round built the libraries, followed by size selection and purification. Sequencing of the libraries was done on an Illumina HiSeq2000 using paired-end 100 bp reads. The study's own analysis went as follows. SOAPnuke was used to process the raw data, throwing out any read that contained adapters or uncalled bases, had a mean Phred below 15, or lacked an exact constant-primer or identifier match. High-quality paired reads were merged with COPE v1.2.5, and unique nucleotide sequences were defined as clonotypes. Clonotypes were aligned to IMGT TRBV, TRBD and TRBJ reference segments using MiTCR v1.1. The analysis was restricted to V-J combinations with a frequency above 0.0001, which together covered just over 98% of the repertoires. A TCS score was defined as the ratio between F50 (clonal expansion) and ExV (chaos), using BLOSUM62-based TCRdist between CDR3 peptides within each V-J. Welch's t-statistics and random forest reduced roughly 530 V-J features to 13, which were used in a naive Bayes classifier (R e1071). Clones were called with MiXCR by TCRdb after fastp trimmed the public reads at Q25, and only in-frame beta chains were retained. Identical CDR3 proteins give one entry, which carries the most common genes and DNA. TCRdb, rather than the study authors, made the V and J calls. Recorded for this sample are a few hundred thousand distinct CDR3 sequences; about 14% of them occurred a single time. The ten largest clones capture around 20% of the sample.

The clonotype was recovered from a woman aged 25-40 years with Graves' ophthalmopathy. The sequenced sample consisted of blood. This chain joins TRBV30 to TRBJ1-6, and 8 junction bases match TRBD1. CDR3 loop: CAWSFDRGSYNSPLHF. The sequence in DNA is TGTGCCTGGAGTTTCGACAGGGGCTCCTATAATTCACCCCTCCACTTT.